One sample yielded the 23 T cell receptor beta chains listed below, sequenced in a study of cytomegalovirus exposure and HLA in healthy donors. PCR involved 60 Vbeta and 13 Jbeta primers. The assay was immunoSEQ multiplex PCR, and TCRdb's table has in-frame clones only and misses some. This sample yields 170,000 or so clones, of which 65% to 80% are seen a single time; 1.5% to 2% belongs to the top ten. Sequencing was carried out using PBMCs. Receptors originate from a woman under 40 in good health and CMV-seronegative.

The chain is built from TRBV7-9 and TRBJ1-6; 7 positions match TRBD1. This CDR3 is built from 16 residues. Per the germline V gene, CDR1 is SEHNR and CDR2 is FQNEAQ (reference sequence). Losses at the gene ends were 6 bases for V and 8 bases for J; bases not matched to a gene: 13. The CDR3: CASSLSPGQSYSPLHF. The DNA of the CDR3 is TGTGCCAGCAGTTTAAGTCCGGGACAGAGTTATTCACCCCTCCACTTT.

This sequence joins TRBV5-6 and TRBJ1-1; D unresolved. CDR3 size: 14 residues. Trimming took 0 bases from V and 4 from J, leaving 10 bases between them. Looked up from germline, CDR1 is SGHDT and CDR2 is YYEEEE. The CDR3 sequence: CASSLVPGSTEAFF. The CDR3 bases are TGTGCCAGCAGCTTGGTGCCGGGGTCCACTGAAGCTTTCTTT. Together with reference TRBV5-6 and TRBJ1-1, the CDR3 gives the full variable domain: DAGVTQSPTHLIKTRGQQVTLRCSPKSGHDTVSWYQQALGQGPQFIFQYYEEEERQRGNFPDRFSGHQFPNYSSELNVNALLLGDSALYLCASSLVPGSTEAFFGQGTRLTVV.

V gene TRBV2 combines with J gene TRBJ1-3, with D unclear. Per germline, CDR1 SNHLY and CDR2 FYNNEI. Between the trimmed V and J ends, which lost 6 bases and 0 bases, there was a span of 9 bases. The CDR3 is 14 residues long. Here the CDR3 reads CASRAGSSGNTIYF. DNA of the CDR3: TGTGCCAGCAGGGCGGGAAGCTCTGGAAACACCATATATTTT.

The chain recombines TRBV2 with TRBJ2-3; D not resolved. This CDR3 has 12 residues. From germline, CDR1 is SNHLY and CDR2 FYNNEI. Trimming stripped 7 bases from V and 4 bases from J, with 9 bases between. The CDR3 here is CASNRGPDTQYF. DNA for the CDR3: TGTGCCAGCAACCGAGGCCCAGATACGCAGTATTTT.

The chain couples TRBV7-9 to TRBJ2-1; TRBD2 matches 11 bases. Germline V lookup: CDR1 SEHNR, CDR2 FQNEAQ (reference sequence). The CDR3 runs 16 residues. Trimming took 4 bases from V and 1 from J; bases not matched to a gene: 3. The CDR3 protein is CASSSLAGVSYNEQFF. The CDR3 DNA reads TGTGCCAGCAGCTCACTAGCGGGGGTATCCTACAATGAGCAGTTCTTC.

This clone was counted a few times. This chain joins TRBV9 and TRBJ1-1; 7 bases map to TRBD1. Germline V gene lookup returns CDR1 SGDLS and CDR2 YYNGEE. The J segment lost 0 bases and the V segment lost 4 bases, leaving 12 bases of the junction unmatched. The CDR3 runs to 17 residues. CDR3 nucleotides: TGTGCCAGCAGCTCAATAAGACAGGGAGGCCTGAACACTGAAGCTTTCTTT. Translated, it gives CASSSIRQGGLNTEAFF.

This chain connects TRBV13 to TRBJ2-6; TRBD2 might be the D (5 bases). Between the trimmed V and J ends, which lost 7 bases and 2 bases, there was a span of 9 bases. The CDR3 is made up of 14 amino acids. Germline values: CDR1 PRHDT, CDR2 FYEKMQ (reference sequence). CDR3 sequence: CASTGMAGANVLTF. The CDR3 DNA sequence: TGTGCCAGCACGGGAATGGCTGGGGCCAACGTCCTGACTTTC.

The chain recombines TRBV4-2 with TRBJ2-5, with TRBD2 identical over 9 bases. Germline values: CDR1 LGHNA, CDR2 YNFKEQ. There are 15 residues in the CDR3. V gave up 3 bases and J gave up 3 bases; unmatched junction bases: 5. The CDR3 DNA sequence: TGTGCCAGCAGCCAGCTAGCTAGCGGGGAAGAGACCCAGTACTTC. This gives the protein CASSQLASGEETQYF.

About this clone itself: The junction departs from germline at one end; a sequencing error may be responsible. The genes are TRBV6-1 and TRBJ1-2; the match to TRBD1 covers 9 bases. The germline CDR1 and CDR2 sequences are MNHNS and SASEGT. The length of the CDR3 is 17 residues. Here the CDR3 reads CASSEKRPGQGVGGYPF. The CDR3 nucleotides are TGTGCCAGCAGTGAAAAGCGCCCGGGACAGGGCGTGGGCGGCTACCCCTTC.

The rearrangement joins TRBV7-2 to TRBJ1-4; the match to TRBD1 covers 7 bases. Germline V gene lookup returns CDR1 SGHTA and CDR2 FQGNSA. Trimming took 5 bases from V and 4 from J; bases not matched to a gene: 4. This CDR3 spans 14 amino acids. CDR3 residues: CASSPGTVNEKLFF. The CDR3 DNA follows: TGTGCCAGCAGCCCCGGGACAGTTAATGAAAAACTGTTTTTT.

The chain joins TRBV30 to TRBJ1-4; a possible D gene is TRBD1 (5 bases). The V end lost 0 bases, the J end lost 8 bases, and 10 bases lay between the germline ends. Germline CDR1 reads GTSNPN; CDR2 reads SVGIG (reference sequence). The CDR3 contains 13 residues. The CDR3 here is CAWSVGGVEKLFF. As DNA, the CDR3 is TGTGCCTGGAGTGTGGGGGGGGTCGAAAAACTGTTTTTT.

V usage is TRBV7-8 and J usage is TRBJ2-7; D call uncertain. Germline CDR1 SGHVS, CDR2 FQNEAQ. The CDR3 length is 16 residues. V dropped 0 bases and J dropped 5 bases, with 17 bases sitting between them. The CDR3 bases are TGTGCCAGCAGCTTAGCGGTGTCACCCCCTAACCACGAGCAGTACTTC. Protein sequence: CASSLAVSPPNHEQYF.

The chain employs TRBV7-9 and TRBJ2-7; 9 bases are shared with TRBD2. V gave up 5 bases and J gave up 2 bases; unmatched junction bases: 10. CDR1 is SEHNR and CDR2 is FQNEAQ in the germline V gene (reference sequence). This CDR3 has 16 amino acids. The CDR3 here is CASSPQGSSGAYEQYF. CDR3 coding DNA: TGTGCCAGCAGCCCCCAGGGGTCTAGCGGGGCCTACGAGCAGTACTTC.

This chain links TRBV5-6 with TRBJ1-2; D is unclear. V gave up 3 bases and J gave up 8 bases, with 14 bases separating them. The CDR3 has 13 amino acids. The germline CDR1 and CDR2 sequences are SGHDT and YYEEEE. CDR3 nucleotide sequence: TGTGCCAGCAGCTCCAGCCCCACGGGGGGCTACACCTTC. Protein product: CASSSSPTGGYTF. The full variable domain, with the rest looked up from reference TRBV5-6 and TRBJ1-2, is DAGVTQSPTHLIKTRGQQVTLRCSPKSGHDTVSWYQQALGQGPQFIFQYYEEEERQRGNFPDRFSGHQFPNYSSELNVNALLLGDSALYLCASSSSPTGGYTFGSGTRLTVV.

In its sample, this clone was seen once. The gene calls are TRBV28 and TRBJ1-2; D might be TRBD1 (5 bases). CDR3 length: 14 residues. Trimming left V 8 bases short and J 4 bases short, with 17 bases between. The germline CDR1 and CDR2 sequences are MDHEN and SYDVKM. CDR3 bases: TGTGCCAGCCACCGTTCGGGCAGGGCCTATGGCTACACCTTC. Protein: CASHRSGRAYGYTF.

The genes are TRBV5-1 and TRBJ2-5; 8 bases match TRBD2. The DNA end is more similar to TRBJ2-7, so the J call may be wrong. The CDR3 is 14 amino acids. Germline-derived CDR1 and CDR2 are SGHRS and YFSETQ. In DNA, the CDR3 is TGCGCCAGCGGTCCAAGCGGGGGAACCTACGAGCAGTACTTC. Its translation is CASGPSGGTYEQYF.

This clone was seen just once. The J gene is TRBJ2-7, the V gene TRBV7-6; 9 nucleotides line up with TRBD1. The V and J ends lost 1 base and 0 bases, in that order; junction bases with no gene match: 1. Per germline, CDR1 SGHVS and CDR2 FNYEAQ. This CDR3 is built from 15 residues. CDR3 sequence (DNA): TGTGCCAGCAGCTTAGACAGGGGGCCCTCCTACGAGCAGTACTTC. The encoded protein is CASSLDRGPSYEQYF.

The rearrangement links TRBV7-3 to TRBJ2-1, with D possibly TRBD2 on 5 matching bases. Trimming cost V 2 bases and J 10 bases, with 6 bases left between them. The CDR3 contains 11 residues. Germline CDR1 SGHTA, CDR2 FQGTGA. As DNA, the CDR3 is TGTGCCAGCAGCTTAGGGGAGGAGCAGTTCTTC. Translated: CASSLGEEQFF.

CDR3 nucleotide sequence: TGTGCCAGCAGACCCGACAGAGGGACAGGAAACACTGAAGCTTTCTTT. Protein sequence: CASRPDRGTGNTEAFF. The V call is TRBV14, the J call TRBJ1-1; TRBD1 matches 8 bases. With V trimmed by 6 bases and J by 2 bases, 11 bases remained unmatched. Germline CDR1 SGHDN, CDR2 FVKESK. The CDR3 consists of 16 residues.

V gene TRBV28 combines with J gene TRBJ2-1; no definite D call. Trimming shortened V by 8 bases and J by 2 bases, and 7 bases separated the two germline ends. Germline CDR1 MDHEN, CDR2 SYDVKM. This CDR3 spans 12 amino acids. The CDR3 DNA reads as TGTGCCAGCGGGCGCGCCTACAATGAGCAGTTCTTC. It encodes CASGRAYNEQFF.

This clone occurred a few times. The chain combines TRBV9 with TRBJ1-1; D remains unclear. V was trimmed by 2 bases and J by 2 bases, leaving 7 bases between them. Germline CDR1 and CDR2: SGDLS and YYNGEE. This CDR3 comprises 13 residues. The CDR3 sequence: CASSVSVNTEAFF. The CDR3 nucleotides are TGTGCCAGCAGCGTGAGTGTTAACACTGAAGCTTTCTTT.

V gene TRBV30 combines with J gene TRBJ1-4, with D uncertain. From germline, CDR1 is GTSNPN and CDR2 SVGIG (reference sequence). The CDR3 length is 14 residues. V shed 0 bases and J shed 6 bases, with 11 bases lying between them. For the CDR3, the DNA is TGTGCCTGGAGTGTTCGGGGTTGGGATGAAAAACTGTTTTTT. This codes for CAWSVRGWDEKLFF.

CDR3 in DNA: TGCAGTGCTAGAATAGTTAATGAGCAGTTCTTC. Translating gives CSARIVNEQFF. The V call is TRBV20-1, the J call TRBJ2-1, with D hard to call. The CDR3 totals 11 residues. Germline CDR1 and CDR2: DFQATT and SNEGSKA (reference sequence). Trimming pared 2 bases from V and 7 bases from J, leaving 6 bases between.